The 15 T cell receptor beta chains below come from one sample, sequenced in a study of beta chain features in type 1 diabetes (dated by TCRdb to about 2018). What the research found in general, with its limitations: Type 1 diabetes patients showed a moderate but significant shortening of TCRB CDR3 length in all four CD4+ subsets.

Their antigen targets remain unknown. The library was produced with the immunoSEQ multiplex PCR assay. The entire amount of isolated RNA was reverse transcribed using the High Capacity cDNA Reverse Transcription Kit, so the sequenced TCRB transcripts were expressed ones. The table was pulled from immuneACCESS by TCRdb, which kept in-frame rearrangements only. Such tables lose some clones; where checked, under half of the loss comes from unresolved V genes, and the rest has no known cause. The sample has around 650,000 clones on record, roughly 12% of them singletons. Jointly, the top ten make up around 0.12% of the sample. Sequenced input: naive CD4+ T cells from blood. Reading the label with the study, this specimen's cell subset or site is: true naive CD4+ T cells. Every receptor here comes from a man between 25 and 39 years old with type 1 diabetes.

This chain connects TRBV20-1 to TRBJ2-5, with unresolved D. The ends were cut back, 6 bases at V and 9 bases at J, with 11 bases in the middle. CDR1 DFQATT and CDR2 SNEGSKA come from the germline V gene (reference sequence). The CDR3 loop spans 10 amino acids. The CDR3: CSAVGTAQYF. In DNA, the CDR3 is TGCAGTGCAGTAGGAACAGCCCAGTACTTC.

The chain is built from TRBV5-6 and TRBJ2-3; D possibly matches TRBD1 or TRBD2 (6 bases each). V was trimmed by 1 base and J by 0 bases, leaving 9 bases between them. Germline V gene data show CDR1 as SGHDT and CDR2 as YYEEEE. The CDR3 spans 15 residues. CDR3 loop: CASSLRGRSTDTQYF. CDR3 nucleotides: TGTGCCAGCAGCTTGCGGGGGCGGAGCACAGATACGCAGTATTTT.

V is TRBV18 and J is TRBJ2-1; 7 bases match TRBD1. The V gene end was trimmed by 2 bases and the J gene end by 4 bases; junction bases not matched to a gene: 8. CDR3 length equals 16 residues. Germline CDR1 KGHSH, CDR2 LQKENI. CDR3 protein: CASSPGRDSSYNEQFF. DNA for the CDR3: TGTGCCAGCTCACCAGGCCGGGACAGCTCTTACAATGAGCAGTTCTTC.

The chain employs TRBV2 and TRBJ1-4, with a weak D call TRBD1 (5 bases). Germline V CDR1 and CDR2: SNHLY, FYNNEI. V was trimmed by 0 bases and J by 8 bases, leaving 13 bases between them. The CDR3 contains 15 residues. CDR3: CASSEAGGVREKLFF. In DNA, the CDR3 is TGTGCCAGCAGTGAAGCTGGGGGGGTACGAGAAAAACTGTTTTTT.

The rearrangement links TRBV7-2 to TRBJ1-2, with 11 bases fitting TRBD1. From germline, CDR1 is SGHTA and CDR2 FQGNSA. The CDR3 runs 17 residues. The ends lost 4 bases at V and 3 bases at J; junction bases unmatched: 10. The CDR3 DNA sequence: TGTGCCAGCAGCTCGTTCGGACAGGGGGCGCGGGACTATGGCTACACCTTC. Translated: CASSSFGQGARDYGYTF. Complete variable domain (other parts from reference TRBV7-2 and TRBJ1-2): GAGVSQSPSNKVTEKGKDVELRCDPISGHTALYWYRQSLGQGLEFLIYFQGNSAPDKSGLPSDRFSAERTGGSVSTLTIQRTQQEDSAVYLCASSSFGQGARDYGYTFGSGTRLTVV.

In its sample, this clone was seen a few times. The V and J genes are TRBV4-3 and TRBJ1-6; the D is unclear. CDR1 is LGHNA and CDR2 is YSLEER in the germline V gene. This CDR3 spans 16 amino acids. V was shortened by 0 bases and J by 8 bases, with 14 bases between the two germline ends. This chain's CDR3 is CASSQDTGGWDSPLHF. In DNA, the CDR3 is TGCGCCAGCAGCCAAGATACGGGAGGGTGGGATTCACCCCTCCACTTT.

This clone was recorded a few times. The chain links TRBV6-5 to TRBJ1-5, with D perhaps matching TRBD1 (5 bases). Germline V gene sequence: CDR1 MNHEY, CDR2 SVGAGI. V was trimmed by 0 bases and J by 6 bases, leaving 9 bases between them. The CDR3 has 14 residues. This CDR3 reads CASSYSQGRQPQHF. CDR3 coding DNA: TGTGCCAGCAGTTACTCCCAGGGACGTCAGCCCCAGCATTTT.

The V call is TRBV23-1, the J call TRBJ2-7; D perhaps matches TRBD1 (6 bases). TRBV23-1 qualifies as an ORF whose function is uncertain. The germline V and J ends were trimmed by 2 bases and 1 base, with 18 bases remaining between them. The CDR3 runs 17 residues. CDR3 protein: CASSQPRDNIGSYEQYF. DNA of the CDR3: TGCGCCAGCAGTCAACCAAGGGACAATATAGGGTCCTACGAGCAGTACTTC.

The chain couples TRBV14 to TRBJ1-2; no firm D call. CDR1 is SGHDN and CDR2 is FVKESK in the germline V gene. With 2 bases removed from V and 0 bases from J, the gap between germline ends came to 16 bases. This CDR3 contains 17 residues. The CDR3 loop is CASSQPSSRDTNYGYTF. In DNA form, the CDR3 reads TGTGCCAGCAGCCAACCAAGCTCCCGGGATACTAACTATGGCTACACCTTC. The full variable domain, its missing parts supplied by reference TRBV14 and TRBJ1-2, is EAGVTQFPSHSVIEKGQTVTLRCDPISGHDNLYWYRRVMGKEIKFLLHFVKESKQDESGMPNNRFLAERTGGTYSTLKVQPAELEDSGVYFCASSQPSSRDTNYGYTFGSGTRLTVV.

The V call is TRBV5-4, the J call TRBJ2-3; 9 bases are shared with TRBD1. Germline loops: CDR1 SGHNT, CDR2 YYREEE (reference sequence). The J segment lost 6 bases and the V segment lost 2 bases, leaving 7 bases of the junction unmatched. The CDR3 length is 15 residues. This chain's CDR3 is CASSFTGGGRDTQYF. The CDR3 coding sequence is TGTGCCAGCAGCTTTACAGGGGGCGGAAGGGATACGCAGTATTTT.

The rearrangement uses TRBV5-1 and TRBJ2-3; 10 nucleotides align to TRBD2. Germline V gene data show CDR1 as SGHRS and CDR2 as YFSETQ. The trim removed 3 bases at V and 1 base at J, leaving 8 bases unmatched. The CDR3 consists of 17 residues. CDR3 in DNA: TGCGCCAGCAGCTCCGACCCCACTAGCGGGGGCACAGATACGCAGTATTTT. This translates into CASSSDPTSGGTDTQYF.

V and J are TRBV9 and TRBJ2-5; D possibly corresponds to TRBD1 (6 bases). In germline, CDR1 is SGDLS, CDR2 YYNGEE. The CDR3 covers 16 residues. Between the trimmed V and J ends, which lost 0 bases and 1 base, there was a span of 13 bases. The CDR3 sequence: CASSVAEAGVQETQYF. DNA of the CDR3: TGTGCCAGCAGCGTAGCGGAGGCAGGGGTCCAAGAGACCCAGTACTTC.

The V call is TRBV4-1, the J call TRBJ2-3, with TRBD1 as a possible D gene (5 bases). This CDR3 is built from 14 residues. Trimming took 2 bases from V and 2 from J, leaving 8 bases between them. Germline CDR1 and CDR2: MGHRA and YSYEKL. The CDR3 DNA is TGCGCCAGCAGCCAACCAGGGAACACAGATACGCAGTATTTT. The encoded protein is CASSQPGNTDTQYF.

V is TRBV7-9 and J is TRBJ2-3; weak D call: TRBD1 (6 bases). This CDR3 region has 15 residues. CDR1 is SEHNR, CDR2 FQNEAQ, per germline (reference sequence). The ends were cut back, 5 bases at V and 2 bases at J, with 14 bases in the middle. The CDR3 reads CASSTDSTATDTQYF. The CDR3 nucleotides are TGTGCCAGCAGCACGGACAGCACAGCCACAGATACGCAGTATTTT.

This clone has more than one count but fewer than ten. CDR3 in DNA: TGTGCCAGCAGCCCGACGACAGGGAACTATGGCTACACCTTC. Its translation is CASSPTTGNYGYTF. V usage is TRBV7-9 and J usage is TRBJ1-2, with 7 nucleotides matching TRBD1. The germline V gene has CDR1 SEHNR and CDR2 FQNEAQ (reference sequence). V was clipped by 5 bases and J by 2 bases; unmatched bases: 5. This CDR3 is 14 amino acids long.